This T cell receptor beta chain is drawn from a study of T cell responses to AZD1222 COVID-19 vaccine. General observations from the study: Targets within unmutated variant regions were reportedly found for nearly half of spike-specific TCRs. Repertoire collection took place solely once the T cell response had peaked. Breadth and depth of Spike-specific TCRs rose after two AZD1222 doses.

Clones were sequenced by immunoSEQ multiplex PCR, and TCRdb holds only the in-frame ones, with some missing. The table includes roughly 180,000 clones, just over 90% detected once. This clone was observed once. The antigen is undetermined. V lost 1 base and J 4 bases, leaving 11 bases between the germline ends. The CDR3 has 15 residues. The germline V gene has CDR1 LNHDA and CDR2 SQIVND (reference sequence). The V gene is TRBV19, the J gene TRBJ1-3, with D unclear. Sequencing was performed on peripheral blood, taken 28 days after the second AZD1222 dose. This TCR was recovered from an adult who received the AZD1222 COVID-19 vaccine. The CDR3 region has the DNA TGTGCCAGTAGTATAGGGTCCGGGATCGGAAACACCATATATTTT. Translated: CASSIGSGIGNTIYF. The entire variable domain, with the rest obtained from reference TRBV19 and TRBJ1-3, is as follows: DGGITQSPKYLFRKEGQNVTLSCEQNLNHDAMYWYRQDPGQGLRLIYYSQIVNDFQKGDIAEGYSVSREKKESFPLTVTSAQKNPTAFYLCASSIGSGIGNTIYFGEGSWLTVV.